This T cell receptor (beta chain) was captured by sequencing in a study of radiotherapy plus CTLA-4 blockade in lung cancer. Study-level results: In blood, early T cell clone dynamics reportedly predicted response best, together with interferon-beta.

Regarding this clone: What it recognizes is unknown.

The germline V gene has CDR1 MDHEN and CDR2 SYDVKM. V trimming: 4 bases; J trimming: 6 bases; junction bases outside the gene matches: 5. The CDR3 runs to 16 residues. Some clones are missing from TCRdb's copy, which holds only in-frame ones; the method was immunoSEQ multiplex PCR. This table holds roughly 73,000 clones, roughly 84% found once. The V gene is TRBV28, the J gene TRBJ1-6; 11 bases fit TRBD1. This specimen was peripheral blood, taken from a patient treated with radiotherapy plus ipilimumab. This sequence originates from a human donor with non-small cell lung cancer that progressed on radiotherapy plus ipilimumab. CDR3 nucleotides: TGTGCCAGCAGTTCGGACAGGGGGCCCGGTAATTCACCCCTCCACTTT. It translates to CASSSDRGPGNSPLHF.